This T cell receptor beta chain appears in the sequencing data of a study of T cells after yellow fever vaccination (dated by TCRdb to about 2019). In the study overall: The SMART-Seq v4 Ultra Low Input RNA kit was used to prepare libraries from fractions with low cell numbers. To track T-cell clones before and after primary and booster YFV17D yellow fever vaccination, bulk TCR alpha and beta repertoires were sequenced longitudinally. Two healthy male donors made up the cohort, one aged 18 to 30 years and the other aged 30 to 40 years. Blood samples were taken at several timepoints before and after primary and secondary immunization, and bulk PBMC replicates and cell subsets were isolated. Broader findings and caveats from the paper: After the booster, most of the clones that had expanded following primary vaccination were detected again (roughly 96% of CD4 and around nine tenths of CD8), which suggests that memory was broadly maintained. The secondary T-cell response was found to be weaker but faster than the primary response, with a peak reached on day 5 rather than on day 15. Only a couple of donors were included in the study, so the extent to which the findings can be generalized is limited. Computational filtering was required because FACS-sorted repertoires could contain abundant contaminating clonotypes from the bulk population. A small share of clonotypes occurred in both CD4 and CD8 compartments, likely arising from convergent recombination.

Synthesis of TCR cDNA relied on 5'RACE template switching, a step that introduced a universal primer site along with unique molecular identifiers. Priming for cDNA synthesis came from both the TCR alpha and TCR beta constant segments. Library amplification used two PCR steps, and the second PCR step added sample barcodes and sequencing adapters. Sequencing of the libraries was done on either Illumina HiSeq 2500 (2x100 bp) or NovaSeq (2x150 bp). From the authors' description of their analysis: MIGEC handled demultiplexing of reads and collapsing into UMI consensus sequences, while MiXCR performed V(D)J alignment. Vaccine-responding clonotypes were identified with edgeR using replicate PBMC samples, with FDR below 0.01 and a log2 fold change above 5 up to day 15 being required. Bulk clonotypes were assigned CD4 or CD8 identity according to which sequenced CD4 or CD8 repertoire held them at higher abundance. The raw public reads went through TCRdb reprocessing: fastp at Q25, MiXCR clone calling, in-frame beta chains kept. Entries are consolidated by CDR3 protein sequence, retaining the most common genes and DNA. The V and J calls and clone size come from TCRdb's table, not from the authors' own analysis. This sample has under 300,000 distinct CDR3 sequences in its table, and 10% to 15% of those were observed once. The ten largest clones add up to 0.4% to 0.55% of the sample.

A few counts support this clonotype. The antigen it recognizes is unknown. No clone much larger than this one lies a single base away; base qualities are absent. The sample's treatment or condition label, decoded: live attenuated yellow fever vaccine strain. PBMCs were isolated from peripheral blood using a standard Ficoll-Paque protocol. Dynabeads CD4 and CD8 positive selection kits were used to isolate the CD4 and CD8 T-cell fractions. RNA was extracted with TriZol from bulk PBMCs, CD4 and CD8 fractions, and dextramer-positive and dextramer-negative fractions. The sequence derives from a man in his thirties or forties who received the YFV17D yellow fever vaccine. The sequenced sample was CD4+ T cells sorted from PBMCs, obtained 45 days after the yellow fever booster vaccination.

The CDR3 in this case is CATSKVRNTEAFF. At the DNA level, the sequence is TGTGCCACCAGCAAAGTACGGAACACTGAAGCTTTCTTT. Rearrangement joined TRBV15 to TRBJ1-1, with the identity of the D gene unclear. At the junction V is shortened by 4 bases and J by 1 base, with 7 bases in between. The CDR3 holds 13 amino acids from the cysteine to the phenylalanine. CDR3 DNA is the only sequence kept; it has 39 bases, read in frame from the first base. Based on the germline V gene (reference sequence), the CDR1 and CDR2 sequences are LNHNV and YYDKDF.